This TCR beta chain was recorded in a study of blood T cell repertoires in COVID-19. Study summary: The samples span acute and convalescent COVID-19 from the United States, Italy and Spain.

The CDR3 has 17 residues. Losses at the gene ends were 0 bases for V and 5 bases for J; bases not matched to a gene: 14. Germline CDR1 SGDLS, CDR2 YYNGEE. Original processing methods: Estimation of nucleated cell counts relied on the amplification of reference gene primers. Assay used: immunoSEQ multiplex PCR; TCRdb lists only in-frame clones, some missing. V, J and clone size were drawn from that table, and D and trimming were deduced from the DNA. The sample carries 110,000 to 150,000 clones, over 75% recorded once. The TCR originated in a woman aged 45-65 years with acute or convalescent COVID-19. Sequencing used peripheral blood. The chain joins TRBV9 to TRBJ2-7, with 7 bases fitting TRBD1. The CDR3 protein is CASSVVTDGTVAHEQYF. The CDR3 coding sequence is TGTGCCAGCAGCGTAGTAACGGATGGGACAGTAGCCCACGAGCAGTACTTC.